This T cell receptor beta chain was profiled in a study of Tregs in tolerant kidney transplant recipients. Findings of the study overall: This study did not directly address biological reproducibility.

Clones were sequenced by immunoSEQ multiplex PCR, and TCRdb holds only the in-frame ones, with some missing. Of over 50,000 clones listed, 75% to 90% are singletons. The CDR3 extends over 18 amino acids. Germline trimming cut 2 bases from V and 1 base from J; bases unmatched to any gene: 6. Germline lookup yields CDR1 SGHRS and CDR2 YFSETQ. With regard to this clone: What it binds is unknown.

Thawed PBMCs were FACS-sorted into unstimulated CD4+CD25+CD127- regulatory T cells, CD4+CD25- non-regulatory cells, CD4 and CD8 cells. The TCR originated in a human donor who received a combined kidney and bone marrow transplant. J is TRBJ2-6 and V is TRBV5-1; 10 bases fit TRBD1. The starting material was Tregs from blood, obtained before the transplant. In DNA, the CDR3 is TGCGCCAGCAGCTTTATGACAGGGGGCCTATCTGGGGCCAACGTCCTGACTTTC. Amino acid sequence: CASSFMTGGLSGANVLTF.